The sequence of this TCR beta chain was determined in a study of CD8+ T cells in alopecia areata. The CDR3 runs 16 residues. Germline CDR1 is LGHNA and CDR2 is YNFKEQ. The V and J ends lost 5 bases and 0 bases, in that order; junction bases with no gene match: 6. In the case of this clone: Its antigen remains unidentified.

Study-wide results and limits: TCR sharing across patients was less clear than in mice, possibly HLA-related.

Treatment in this sample: oral pan-JAK inhibitor, 5-10 mg twice daily. Peripheral blood samples and lesional scalp punch biopsies were obtained from alopecia areata patients. cDNA reverse transcribed from extracted RNA served as the sequencing template. The repertoire was sequenced with immunoSEQ multiplex PCR; TCRdb's copy has only in-frame clones and lacks some. Of about 210,000 clones in the sample, over 60% were seen once. The sequenced sample was CD4+ T cells sorted from blood, obtained at week 4, from a patient treated with tofacitinib. The chain links TRBV4-2 to TRBJ2-3; 9 nucleotides line up with TRBD2. This sequence originates from a human donor with alopecia areata. CDR3 protein: CASSYRTSASTDTQYF. The CDR3 region has the DNA TGTGCCAGCAGCTACCGGACTAGCGCTAGCACAGATACGCAGTATTTT.